The sample holds a few counts of the clone carrying this T cell receptor beta chain. This entry comes from a study of blood T cell repertoires in COVID-19. Participants spanned ages about 18 to 90 years and resided in about 25 US areas. Assay used: immunoSEQ multiplex PCR; TCRdb lists only in-frame clones, some missing. Of about 130,000 clones listed, 70% to 85% are singletons. The CDR3 is 15 residues long. The ends were cut back, 5 bases at V and 0 bases at J, with 11 bases in the middle. Germline V CDR1 and CDR2: PRHDT, FYEKMQ (reference sequence). The receptor comes from a man in his fifties or sixties who had recovered from COVID-19. The chain carries TRBV13 and TRBJ1-3, with D uncertain. The source material was PBMCs or T cells enriched from blood (not recorded which). CDR3 sequence: CASSPRLSSGNTIYF. Written as DNA, the CDR3 is TGTGCCAGCAGCCCTCGACTGTCCTCTGGAAACACCATATATTTT.